A single sample gave rise to the 2 T cell receptor beta chains below, sequenced in a study of CD8+ T cells in alopecia areata (dated by TCRdb to 2017 to 2018). The intended sense of this specimen's time point label: more than three weeks on oral tofacitinib. The label giving this sample's treatment or condition can be read as: oral pan-JAK inhibitor, 5-10 mg twice daily. The library was prepared using the immunoSEQ multiplex PCR assay. RNA was extracted from all samples and reverse transcribed into cDNA as template for TCR sequencing. Drawn from immuneACCESS, this table holds only the in-frame rearrangements with V and J called that TCRdb kept. Clones are partly lost; checked studies trace under half to an unresolved V gene and leave the rest unexplained. The sample table contains 150,000 to 200,000 clones; only one count was recorded for approximately 65% of them. Of the sample, approximately 0.91% is held by the ten largest clones.

The starting material was CD4+ T cells sorted from blood, obtained at week 4, from a patient treated with tofacitinib. The receptor set was obtained from a human donor with alopecia areata.

The J gene is TRBJ2-3, the V gene TRBV4-1, with 8 bases fitting TRBD1. The CDR3 loop spans 16 amino acids. Losses at the gene ends were 3 bases for V and 5 bases for J; bases not matched to a gene: 10. Per the germline V gene, CDR1 is MGHRA and CDR2 is YSYEKL. CDR3 residues: CASSQLPGGSGDTQYF. As DNA, the CDR3 is TGCGCCAGCAGCCAGCTCCCAGGGGGCTCGGGAGATACGCAGTATTTT.

The chain links TRBV4-3 to TRBJ1-3; D unclear. The CDR3 has 17 amino acids. Per the germline V gene, CDR1 is LGHNA and CDR2 is YSLEER. V lost 1 base and J 0 bases, leaving 13 bases between the germline ends. The CDR3 region is CASSQGPTGYSGNTIYF. DNA of the CDR3: TGCGCCAGCAGCCAAGGCCCCACGGGGTACTCTGGAAACACCATATATTTT.